The 5 T cell receptor beta chains listed next were all sequenced from one sample in a study of blood T cell repertoires in COVID-19. The protocol was immunoSEQ multiplex PCR, while the TCRdb copy is restricted to in-frame clones and leaves out a portion. The profile shows hundreds of thousands of clones, 85% of them singletons. Material for sequencing was peripheral blood. All receptors come from a man in his forties or fifties with active or convalescent COVID-19.

The chain couples TRBV28 to TRBJ1-4; the match to TRBD1 covers 9 bases. The CDR3 is 17 residues long. Germline loops: CDR1 MDHEN, CDR2 SYDVKM. Trimming took 5 bases from V and 5 from J; bases not matched to a gene: 12. The CDR3 spells CASSPPGQGLLNEKLFF. In DNA form, the CDR3 reads TGTGCCAGCAGTCCACCGGGACAGGGTCTCCTGAATGAAAAACTGTTTTTT.

V is TRBV16 and J is TRBJ2-1; perhaps TRBD2 as D (5 bases). The CDR3 consists of 16 residues. Trimming stripped 2 bases from V and 3 bases from J, with 14 bases between. Germline assignment: CDR1 KGHSY and CDR2 FQNENV. The CDR3, as DNA: TGTGCCAGCAGCCAAAACCCTACTAGAAACTACAATGAGCAGTTCTTC. Amino acids: CASSQNPTRNYNEQFF.

Here the CDR3 reads CASTGQETDTQYF. The CDR3 DNA reads as TGTGCCAGTACGGGACAGGAGACAGATACGCAGTATTTT. This chain connects TRBV19 to TRBJ2-3; 8 positions match TRBD1. The J segment lost 3 bases and the V segment lost 7 bases, leaving 3 bases of the junction unmatched. This CDR3 comprises 13 residues. Germline V gene lookup returns CDR1 LNHDA and CDR2 SQIVND (reference sequence). The variable domain in full, completed from reference TRBV19 and TRBJ2-3, reads DGGITQSPKYLFRKEGQNVTLSCEQNLNHDAMYWYRQDPGQGLRLIYYSQIVNDFQKGDIAEGYSVSREKKESFPLTVTSAQKNPTAFYLCASTGQETDTQYFGPGTRLTVL.

The CDR3 DNA is TGTGCCAGCAGTCCCCAGGGGCTGCTCGGTCAGCCCCAGCATTTT. Its translation: CASSPQGLLGQPQHF. The gene calls are TRBV6-5 and TRBJ1-5, with D tentatively TRBD1 (6 bases). From germline, CDR1 is MNHEY and CDR2 SVGAGI. With 5 bases removed from V and 6 bases from J, the gap between germline ends came to 17 bases. The CDR3 covers 15 residues.

This clone was seen a single time. In DNA, the CDR3 is TGCAGCGTTGACAGGGTTTACGGCTACACCTTC. It codes for CSVDRVYGYTF. V is TRBV29-1 and J is TRBJ1-2; possible D gene TRBD1, 5 bases. Germline V CDR1 and CDR2: SQVTM, ANQGSEA. Trimming pared 3 bases from V and 8 bases from J, leaving 10 bases between. This CDR3 is 11 amino acids long.